Listed below are T cell receptor beta chains from one sample, sequenced in a study of cytomegalovirus exposure and HLA in healthy donors. The table came from immunoSEQ multiplex PCR; TCRdb's copy has only in-frame clones and leaves some out. Among approximately 140,000 clones listed, roughly 77% were seen once. The material sequenced was PBMCs. These receptors all stem from a human donor in good health. Each CDR3 is given with its conserved first and last residue. The D gene is left open where the match is weak. A clone size is listed for some rows: how often the clone was seen (once, few, many), or a class if it is expanded.

j_call clone_size v_call d_call cdr3_nt cdr3_aa
TRBJ2-1 . TRBV7-9 TRBD2 TGTGCCAGCAGAACGGGGGGGCCCTATGGTGAGCAGTTCTTC CASRTGGPYGEQFF
TRBJ2-1 . TRBV9 TRBD2 TGTGCCAGCAGCACAAGGACTAGCGGGCCTTACAATGAGCAGTTCTTC CASSTRTSGPYNEQFF
TRBJ1-1 . TRBV25-1 TRBD1 TGTGCCAGCAGTGCCAGGACAGGGCGGGTCCGGGACACTGAAGCTTTCTTT CASSARTGRVRDTEAFF
TRBJ2-7 . TRBV18 TRBD1 TGTGCCAGCTCACCCCTCCGGGACAGTACCTACGAGCAGTACTTC CASSPLRDSTYEQYF
TRBJ2-5 once TRBV18 TRBD1 TGTGCCAGCTATGACAGGGCAGAGACCCAGTACTTC CASYDRAETQYF
TRBJ1-5 . TRBV18 . TGTGCCAGCTCACCAGGGGGCGGTCAGCCCCAGCATTTT CASSPGGGQPQHF
TRBJ2-5 . TRBV19 . TGTGCCAGTAGTTATAGGGCGGGAATGAAAGAGACCCAGTACTTC CASSYRAGMKETQYF
TRBJ1-1 . TRBV5-5 TRBD1 TGTGCCAGCAGCTTGGAGGGGACAGCCAACACTGAAGCTTTCTTT CASSLEGTANTEAFF
TRBJ2-1 . TRBV7-9 . TGTGCCAGCAGCTTAGCCCCGGGACTGAGGATTTGGGGGGAGCAGTTCTTC CASSLAPGLRIWGEQFF
TRBJ2-1 . TRBV9 TRBD2 TGTGCCAGCAGCGGATCTTTAGCGGGGGGGCCCGATGAGCAGTTCTTC CASSGSLAGGPDEQFF
TRBJ1-1 . TRBV19 TRBD1 TGTGCCAGTAGTATGGGACAGGTTGCTGAAGCTTTCTTT CASSMGQVAEAFF
TRBJ2-1 . TRBV6-5 . TGTGCCAGCAGCCGCACAGGGAATGAGCAGTTCTTC CASSRTGNEQFF
TRBJ2-1 . TRBV13 TRBD2 TGTGCCAGCAGCTTATATAGCGCTAGCGGCCGTTACAATGAGCAGTTCTTC CASSLYSASGRYNEQFF
TRBJ1-1 . TRBV28 . TGTGCCAGCAGTTCGCGGGGGGGTAACACTGAAGCTTTCTTT CASSSRGGNTEAFF
TRBJ2-5 . TRBV7-9 . TGTGCCAGCAGCACAGGCCAGTACCAAGAGACCCAGTACTTC CASSTGQYQETQYF
TRBJ2-1 . TRBV5-4 TRBD2 TGTGCCAGCAGCCCCGGGACTAGCGGGGGGGGGAAATACAATGAGCAGTTCTTC CASSPGTSGGGKYNEQFF
TRBJ2-5 . TRBV18 . TGTGCCAGCTCACTTAACCCCAGCCAAGAGACCCAGTACTTC CASSLNPSQETQYF
TRBJ2-7 . TRBV6-1 TRBD2 TGTGCCAGCAGTGAAGGGGGGGGAGCGCGCGAGCAGTACTTC CASSEGGGAREQYF
TRBJ2-5 once TRBV28 . TGTGCCAGCAGTCTTACAGAGACGGTGGAGACCCAGTACTTC CASSLTETVETQYF
TRBJ2-7 . TRBV4-3 . TGCGCCAGCAGCCAAGATACTTGGGGCGGTTATGGGGTGTACTTC CASSQDTWGGYGVYF
TRBJ2-1 . TRBV27 . TGTGCCAGCAGGGGACCTGGGGCGGGGGCCGAGCAGTTCTTC CASRGPGAGAEQFF
TRBJ1-2 . TRBV2 . TGTGCCAGCAGTGCCGACAGGCGATATGGCTACACCTTC CASSADRRYGYTF
TRBJ2-7 . TRBV5-4 TRBD1 TGTGCCAGCAGCCAGGACAGGAAGGGAGACTACGAGCAGTACTTC CASSQDRKGDYEQYF
TRBJ2-5 . TRBV5-6 . TGTGCCAGCAGCTTGGGACAGGAGCAGTACTTC CASSLGQEQYF
TRBJ1-1 few TRBV4-1 . TGCGCCAGCAGCCAATCAACAGGTTTTGAAGCTTTCTTT CASSQSTGFEAFF
TRBJ2-1 . TRBV5-1 TRBD2 TGCGCCAGCAGCTTAGCGGGAGTAGGGCGCTATGGGAATGAGCAGTTCTTC CASSLAGVGRYGNEQFF
TRBJ1-2 . TRBV20-1 TRBD1 TGCAGTGCTAGAGAAGGGGGCGGCTACACCTTC CSAREGGGYTF
TRBJ2-3 . TRBV5-5 . TGTGCCAGCGGGGCGTCAGATACGCAGTATTTT CASGASDTQYF
TRBJ2-5 once TRBV7-2 TRBD1 TGTGCCAGCAGCACGGACAGGGGGCCGGGCGCGGCCCAGTACTTC CASSTDRGPGAAQYF
TRBJ2-5 . TRBV14 . TGTGCCAGCAGCCAAGAACTTAACGGGGAGACCCAGTACTTC CASSQELNGETQYF
TRBJ2-7 . TRBV6-5 TRBD2 TGTGCCAGCAGTACGGGACTAGCCCCCAGCGAGCAGTACTTC CASSTGLAPSEQYF
TRBJ1-1 . TRBV18 . TGTGCCAGCTCACCAGAAAGGGGGATTGGGACTGAAGCTTTCTTT CASSPERGIGTEAFF
TRBJ2-5 . TRBV7-9 TRBD1 TGTGCCAGCCAGGGGGCAGAGACCCAGTACTTC CASQGAETQYF
TRBJ1-5 . TRBV19 . TGTGCCAGCAATGACCAGACAGAATTCAGGCAGCCCCAGCATTTT CASNDQTEFRQPQHF
TRBJ2-1 . TRBV7-9 . TGTGCCAGCAGTCACCCGGGGGTCCGCGGGTATGAGCAGTTCTTC CASSHPGVRGYEQFF
TRBJ2-7 . TRBV30 . TGTGCCTGGAGTGTGTCGGGGTTCGAGCAGTACTTC CAWSVSGFEQYF